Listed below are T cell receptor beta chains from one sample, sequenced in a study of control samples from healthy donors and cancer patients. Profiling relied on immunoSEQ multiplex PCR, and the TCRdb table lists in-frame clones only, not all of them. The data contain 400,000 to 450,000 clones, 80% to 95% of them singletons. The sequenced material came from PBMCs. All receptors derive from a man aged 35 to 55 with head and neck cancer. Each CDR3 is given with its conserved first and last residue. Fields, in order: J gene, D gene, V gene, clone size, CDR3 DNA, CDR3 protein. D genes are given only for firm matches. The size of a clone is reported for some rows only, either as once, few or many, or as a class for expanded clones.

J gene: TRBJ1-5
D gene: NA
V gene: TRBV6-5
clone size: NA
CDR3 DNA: TGTGCCAGCAGGGAGGACAGTACGTGGCCCCAGCATTTT
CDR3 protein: CASREDSTWPQHF

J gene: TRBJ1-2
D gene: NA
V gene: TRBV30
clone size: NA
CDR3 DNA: TGTGCCTGGAGGCGTTCGGAGGGGATCGGCTATGGCTACACCTTC
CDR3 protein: CAWRRSEGIGYGYTF

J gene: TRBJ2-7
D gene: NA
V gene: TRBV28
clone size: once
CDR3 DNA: TGTGCCAGCAGTTTATATGGGGGCAGCTACGAGCAGTACTTC
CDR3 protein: CASSLYGGSYEQYF

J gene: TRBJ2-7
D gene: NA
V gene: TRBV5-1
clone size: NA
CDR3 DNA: TGCGCCAGCAGCTTCGAGTCCATCTCCTACGAGCAGTACTTC
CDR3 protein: CASSFESISYEQYF

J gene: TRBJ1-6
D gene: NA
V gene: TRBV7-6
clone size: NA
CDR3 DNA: TGTGCCAGCAGCTCCTCCTACCCGGGAGGGCCCTATAATTCACCCCTCCACTTT
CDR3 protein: CASSSSYPGGPYNSPLHF

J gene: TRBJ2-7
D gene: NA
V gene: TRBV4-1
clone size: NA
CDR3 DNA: TGCGCCAGCAGCCAAGATCCCAGTGGGACCTACGAGCAGTACTTC
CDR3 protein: CASSQDPSGTYEQYF

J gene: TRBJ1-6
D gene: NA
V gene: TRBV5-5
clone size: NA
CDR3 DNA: TGTGCCAGCAGCCCCGAGGACCTGTCACCCCTCCACTTT
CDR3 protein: CASSPEDLSPLHF

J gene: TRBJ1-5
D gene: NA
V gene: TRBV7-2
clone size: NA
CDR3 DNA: TGTGCCAGCAGCTGGGGTGGAAATAGCAATCAGCCCCAGCATTTT
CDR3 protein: CASSWGGNSNQPQHF

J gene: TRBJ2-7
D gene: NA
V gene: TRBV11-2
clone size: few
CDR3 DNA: TGTGCCAGCAGCTTTTTTAGCGCCTACGAGCAGTACTTC
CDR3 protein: CASSFFSAYEQYF

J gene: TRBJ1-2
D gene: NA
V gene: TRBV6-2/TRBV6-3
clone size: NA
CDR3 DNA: TGTGCCAGCAGTTATGAAGGGTTGTTGAATGGCTACACCTTC
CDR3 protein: CASSYEGLLNGYTF

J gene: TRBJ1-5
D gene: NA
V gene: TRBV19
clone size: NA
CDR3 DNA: TGTGCCAGTGGGGACATTGATCAGCCCCAGCATTTT
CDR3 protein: CASGDIDQPQHF

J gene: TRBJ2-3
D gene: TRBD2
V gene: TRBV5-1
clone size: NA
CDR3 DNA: TGCGCCAGCAGCACCGGACTAGCTTGGGATACGCAGTATTTT
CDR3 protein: CASSTGLAWDTQYF

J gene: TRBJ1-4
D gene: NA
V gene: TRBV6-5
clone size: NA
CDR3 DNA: TGTGCCAGCAGTTACTCTAGGGGTGAAAAACTGTTTTTT
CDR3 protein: CASSYSRGEKLFF

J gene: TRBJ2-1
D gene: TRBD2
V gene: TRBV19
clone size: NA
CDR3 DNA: TGTGCCAGTAGTACCGGACTAGCGGGGTCGAATGAGCAGTTCTTC
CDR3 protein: CASSTGLAGSNEQFF

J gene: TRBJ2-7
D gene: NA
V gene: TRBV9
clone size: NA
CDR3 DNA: TGTGCCAGCAGCGTAGACAGGTCTAGCTACGAGCAGTACTTC
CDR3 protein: CASSVDRSSYEQYF

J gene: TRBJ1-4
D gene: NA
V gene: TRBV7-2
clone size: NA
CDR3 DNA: TGTGCCAGCAGCTTAGGGGCAACTAATGAAAAACTGTTTTTT
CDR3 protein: CASSLGATNEKLFF

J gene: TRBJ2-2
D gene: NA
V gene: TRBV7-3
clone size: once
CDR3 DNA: TGTGCCAGCAGCCTCCGGGGCGGCGGGGAGCTGTTTTTT
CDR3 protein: CASSLRGGGELFF

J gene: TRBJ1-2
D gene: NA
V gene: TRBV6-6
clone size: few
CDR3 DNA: TGTGCCACCCTCCGAGAGGGAAACTATGGCTACACCTTC
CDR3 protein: CATLREGNYGYTF

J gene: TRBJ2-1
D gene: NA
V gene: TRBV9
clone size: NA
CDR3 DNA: TGTGCCAGCAGCACCCGGTGGGCGGAATACAATGAGCAGTTCTTC
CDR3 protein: CASSTRWAEYNEQFF

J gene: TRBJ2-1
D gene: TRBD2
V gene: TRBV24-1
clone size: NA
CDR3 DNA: TGTGCCACCAGTGATCGGGGACTAGCGGTCGACAATGAGCAGTTCTTC
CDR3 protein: CATSDRGLAVDNEQFF

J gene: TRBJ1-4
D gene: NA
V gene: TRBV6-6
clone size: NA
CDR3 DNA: TGTGCCAGCAGTTACTTCACAGGAGCTAATGAAAAACTGTTTTTT
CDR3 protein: CASSYFTGANEKLFF

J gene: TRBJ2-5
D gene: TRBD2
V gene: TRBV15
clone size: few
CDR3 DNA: TGTGCCACCAGCAGATCCCGTGGTAGCGGGGCATATCAAGAGACCCAGTACTTC
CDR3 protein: CATSRSRGSGAYQETQYF

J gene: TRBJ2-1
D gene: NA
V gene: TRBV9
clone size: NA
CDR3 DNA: TGTGCCAGCAGCCCTCCCCCCGGGGAGACTTACAATGAGCAGTTCTTC
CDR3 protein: CASSPPPGETYNEQFF

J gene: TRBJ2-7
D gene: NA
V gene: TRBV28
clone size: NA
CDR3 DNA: TGTGCCAGCAGTTTGGGCAGGGACACCTACGAGCAGTACTTC
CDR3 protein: CASSLGRDTYEQYF

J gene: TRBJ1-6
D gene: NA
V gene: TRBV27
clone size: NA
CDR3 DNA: TGTGCCAGCAGTGTTCAAGGGAGAAATTCACCCCTCCACTTT
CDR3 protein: CASSVQGRNSPLHF